Listed below are T cell receptor beta chains from one sample, sequenced in a study of Ad26.COV2.S vaccination and SARS-CoV-2 variants. Sequenced by immunoSEQ multiplex PCR; TCRdb stores in-frame clones only, minus some. The sample has roughly 100,000 clones, roughly 80% seen once. The starting material was peripheral blood, obtained after recovery from COVID-19. The receptors stem from a human donor who had recovered from COVID-19. Both conserved end residues are part of each CDR3. D genes are given only for firm matches. A row's size may be missing; if present it is once, few, many or a size class.

size,V,J,D,CDR3,DNA
few,TRBV6-2/TRBV6-3,TRBJ1-1,.,CASSYSLINTEAFF,TGTGCCAGCAGTTACTCACTCATAAACACTGAAGCTTTCTTT
.,TRBV9,TRBJ2-7,.,CASSVVGGNLNEQYF,TGTGCCAGCAGCGTAGTTGGGGGGAACCTTAACGAGCAGTACTTC
.,TRBV2,TRBJ2-2,TRBD1,CAGRRLDRGTGELFF,TGTGCCGGTAGGCGTTTGGACAGGGGCACCGGGGAGCTGTTTTTT
.,TRBV25-1,TRBJ2-3,TRBD1,CASSARTGGAKDTQYF,TGTGCCAGCAGTGCGCGGACAGGGGGCGCGAAAGATACGCAGTATTTT
many,TRBV4-2,TRBJ2-1,.,CASSLDPESSYNEQFF,TGTGCCAGCAGCCTTGACCCAGAGAGCTCCTACAATGAGCAGTTCTTC
.,TRBV5-1,TRBJ2-7,TRBD2,CASSLNSGGTSYEQYF,TGCGCCAGCAGCTTGAATAGCGGGGGAACATCCTACGAGCAGTACTTC
.,TRBV15,TRBJ1-2,.,CATSKTHYGYTF,TGTGCCACCAGCAAGACACACTATGGCTACACCTTC
.,TRBV6-6,TRBJ1-2,TRBD1,CASSYRADRELYGYTF,TGTGCCAGCAGTTATAGGGCCGACAGGGAGCTCTATGGCTACACCTTC
.,TRBV4-3,TRBJ2-5,.,CASSQDFRGTQYF,TGCGCCAGCAGCCAAGATTTTAGGGGGACCCAGTACTTC
.,TRBV5-1,TRBJ2-7,.,CASSFELGRVEQYF,TGCGCCAGCAGCTTCGAGCTCGGCAGGGTCGAGCAGTACTTC
.,TRBV5-4,TRBJ2-5,.,CASSSRVEGQETQYF,TGTGCCAGCAGTAGTAGGGTTGAGGGGCAAGAGACCCAGTACTTC
few,TRBV30,TRBJ2-2,.,CAWVGGTANTGELFF,TGTGCCTGGGTTGGGGGGACGGCGAACACCGGGGAGCTGTTTTTT
.,TRBV7-7,TRBJ2-1,.,CASSLQAGNEQFF,TGTGCCAGCAGCTTACAGGCGGGCAATGAGCAGTTCTTC
once,TRBV4-1,TRBJ1-1,.,CASSQAPENTEAFF,TGCGCCAGCAGCCAAGCGCCGGAGAACACTGAAGCTTTCTTT
.,TRBV6-5,TRBJ1-2,.,CASRRTVGVYGYTF,TGTGCCAGCAGGCGGACAGTCGGGGTTTATGGCTACACCTTC
.,TRBV2,TRBJ2-1,.,CASSLQYNEQFF,TGTGCCAGCTCTCTACAGTACAATGAGCAGTTCTTC
.,TRBV12-3/TRBV12-4,TRBJ1-2,.,CASSSLAEGYTF,TGTGCCAGCAGTTCGCTCGCGGAGGGCTACACCTTC
.,TRBV28,TRBJ2-5,TRBD2,CASQRGGVGETQYF,TGTGCCAGTCAGCGGGGGGGCGTTGGAGAGACCCAGTACTTC
few,TRBV7-9,TRBJ1-2,.,CASSLQGGGNYGYTF,TGTGCCAGCAGCTTGCAGGGTGGAGGAAACTATGGCTACACCTTC
.,TRBV3-1/TRBV3-2,TRBJ1-1,.,CASSQDLIREPGYNEAFF,TGTGCCAGCAGCCAAGATCTTATAAGGGAGCCCGGGTATAATGAAGCTTTCTTT
.,TRBV4-2,TRBJ2-5,.,CASSSPTSGETQYF,TGTGCCAGCAGCTCACCAACAAGCGGAGAGACCCAGTACTTC
many,TRBV9,TRBJ1-1,.,CASSVVSTWGEAFF,TGTGCCAGCAGCGTAGTGTCGACATGGGGCGAAGCTTTCTTT
.,TRBV7-2,TRBJ2-1,TRBD2,CASSLMWIGGGPFF,TGTGCCAGCAGCTTAATGTGGATCGGGGGGGGCCCGTTCTTC
.,TRBV11-2,TRBJ2-2,TRBD2,CASSSGGARVSGELFF,TGTGCCAGCAGCTCCGGGGGGGCAAGGGTTAGCGGGGAGCTGTTTTTT
.,TRBV30,TRBJ1-2,.,CAWSQGGDWDYGYTF,TGTGCCTGGAGCCAGGGCGGAGACTGGGACTATGGCTACACCTTC
.,TRBV21-1,TRBJ2-5,.,CAQDGGPRETQYF,TGTGCCCAGGACGGGGGCCCAAGAGAGACCCAGTACTTC
.,TRBV12-3/TRBV12-4,TRBJ2-1,TRBD2,CASSSGLAIEQFF,TGTGCCAGCAGTTCTGGACTAGCGATTGAGCAGTTCTTC
.,TRBV7-2,TRBJ2-7,.,CASSLISGRAYEQYF,TGTGCCAGCAGCTTAATCTCGGGAAGAGCCTACGAGCAGTACTTC
.,TRBV29-1,TRBJ1-2,.,CSVEKIGGYTF,TGCAGCGTTGAAAAGATTGGTGGCTACACCTTC
.,TRBV7-9,TRBJ1-1,.,CASSSMGAGTEAFF,TGTGCCAGCAGCTCAATGGGGGCGGGCACTGAAGCTTTCTTT
.,TRBV28,TRBJ1-1,.,CASRTHEGQGSEAFF,TGTGCCAGCAGGACTCACGAGGGGCAGGGGTCTGAAGCTTTCTTT
.,TRBV2,TRBJ2-3,.,CASRLPPIAPRSTDTQYF,TGTGCCAGCAGGCTTCCGCCGATCGCCCCCCGGAGCACAGATACGCAGTATTTT
.,TRBV6-2/TRBV6-3,TRBJ2-5,TRBD2,CASSYSGGRGETQYF,TGTGCCAGCAGTTATAGCGGGGGTAGGGGAGAGACCCAGTACTTC
.,TRBV2,TRBJ1-2,TRBD1,CASRPGQGTRGYTF,TGTGCCAGCAGACCGGGACAGGGCACAAGGGGCTACACCTTC
once,TRBV3-1/TRBV3-2,TRBJ2-7,TRBD1,CASSHPRQGQYF,TGTGCCAGCAGCCACCCCCGACAGGGGCAGTACTTC
.,TRBV12-3/TRBV12-4,TRBJ1-2,.,CASSYGRTRGYTF,TGTGCCAGCAGCTATGGAAGAACGCGGGGCTACACCTTC
.,TRBV5-4,TRBJ2-5,TRBD1,CASSPAGQGTETQYF,TGTGCCAGCAGCCCGGCCGGACAGGGGACGGAGACCCAGTACTTC
.,TRBV9,TRBJ2-1,TRBD2,CASSVEPAGGPGDNEQFF,TGTGCCAGCAGCGTAGAGCCAGCGGGGGGGCCCGGGGACAATGAGCAGTTCTTC
.,TRBV6-1,TRBJ1-6,.,CASSERGVGNSPLHF,TGTGCCAGCAGTGAAAGAGGGGTGGGGAATTCACCCCTCCACTTT
once,TRBV30,TRBJ2-2,.,CAWMPGAISTGELFF,TGTGCCTGGATGCCGGGGGCGATATCAACCGGGGAGCTGTTTTTT
.,TRBV7-2,TRBJ2-3,TRBD1,CASSKDRGPDTQYF,TGTGCCAGCAGCAAGGACAGGGGCCCAGATACGCAGTATTTT
.,TRBV5-4,TRBJ2-5,TRBD2,CASSLEGRRGGQETQYF,TGTGCCAGCAGCTTGGAAGGAAGGCGGGGGGGCCAAGAGACCCAGTACTTC
.,TRBV27,TRBJ1-2,TRBD1,CASGRDSRDYGYTF,TGTGCCAGCGGGAGGGACAGTCGAGACTATGGCTACACCTTC
.,TRBV28,TRBJ2-2,TRBD1,CASRDRGGPGELFF,TGTGCCTCCCGGGACAGGGGCGGTCCCGGGGAGCTGTTTTTT
.,TRBV28,TRBJ1-2,.,CASSLRGLPIYGYTF,TGTGCCAGCAGCCTCAGGGGTCTCCCGATTTATGGCTACACCTTC
.,TRBV6-1,TRBJ1-5,TRBD1,CASSEVGQGNQPQHF,TGTGCCAGCAGTGAAGTCGGACAGGGTAATCAGCCCCAGCATTTT
.,TRBV7-2,TRBJ1-4,.,CASSLGEGGVGEKLFF,TGTGCCAGCAGCTTAGGGGAGGGGGGAGTTGGAGAAAAACTGTTTTTT
.,TRBV15,TRBJ1-1,.,CATSRLGNTEAFF,TGTGCCACCAGCAGGTTAGGGAACACTGAAGCTTTCTTT
.,TRBV5-1,TRBJ1-4,TRBD1,CASSPSGQLQEKLFF,TGCGCCAGCAGCCCCTCGGGACAGCTCCAGGAAAAACTGTTTTTT
.,TRBV28,TRBJ2-7,TRBD1,CASRSPGQGYEQYF,TGTGCCAGCAGGTCGCCGGGACAGGGCTACGAGCAGTACTTC